These 20 T cell receptor beta chains share one sample of origin, sequenced in a study of blood T cell repertoires in COVID-19. Measured with immunoSEQ multiplex PCR; TCRdb has only the in-frame clones, and not every one. The sample has more than 150,000 clones, 81% seen once. The source material was peripheral blood. These receptor sequences come from a woman of 80 years or more with COVID-19, enrolled during active disease.

The J gene is TRBJ1-5, the V gene TRBV10-1; unclear D gene. Germline lookup yields CDR1 WNHNN and CDR2 SYGVQD (reference sequence). V was trimmed by 3 bases and J by 4 bases, leaving 13 bases between them. The CDR3 sequence is 15 residues long. CDR3 sequence: CASSDGPLSNQPQHF. The CDR3 bases are TGCGCCAGCAGTGATGGCCCCTTAAGTAATCAGCCCCAGCATTTT.

The rearrangement links TRBV5-1 to TRBJ2-7; 10 nucleotides agree with TRBD2. After removal of 3 bases from V and 2 bases from J, the junction contained 8 bases not matched to a gene. Germline V gives CDR1 SGHRS, CDR2 YFSETQ. This CDR3 is built from 16 residues. The DNA for the CDR3 is TGCGCCAGCAGCTATAGCGGGAGGACCCCTCCCTACGAGCAGTACTTC. Its translation: CASSYSGRTPPYEQYF.

The chain links TRBV3-1 (or the pseudogene TRBV3-2) to TRBJ1-5; 7 nucleotides align to TRBD1. V shed 1 base and J 9 bases; nucleotides not matched to a gene: 9. Germline V gene lookup returns CDR1 LGHDT and CDR2 YNNKEL (reference sequence). The CDR3 is 15 residues long. CDR3 region: CASSQGWRAGGPQHF. CDR3 DNA sequence: TGTGCCAGCAGCCAAGGGTGGAGGGCAGGGGGGCCCCAGCATTTT.

The chain is built from TRBV7-2 and TRBJ2-3; 9 bases agree with TRBD2. V shed 3 bases, J shed 6 bases, and the junction held 4 bases outside the gene matches. The CDR3 is made up of 14 amino acids. From germline, CDR1 is SGHTA and CDR2 FQGNSA. Here the CDR3 DNA reads TGTGCCAGCAGCTTTGGCGGGGGGGAGGATACGCAGTATTTT. Its translation is CASSFGGGEDTQYF.

The V gene is TRBV28, the J gene TRBJ1-2; D perhaps matches TRBD1 (6 bases). Looked up from germline, CDR1 is MDHEN and CDR2 is SYDVKM. V shed 2 bases and J shed 5 bases, with 15 bases lying between them. This CDR3 has 15 residues. CDR3 in DNA: TGTGCCAGCAGTTTAGCTTACAGGGTTCTATATGGCTACACCTTC. This gives the protein CASSLAYRVLYGYTF.

The chain recombines TRBV6-6 with TRBJ1-2; TRBD1 matches at 10 bases. CDR3 length: 16 amino acids. CDR1 and CDR2 (germline): MNHNY, SVGAGI (reference sequence). Losses at the gene ends were 0 bases for V and 7 bases for J; bases not matched to a gene: 8. Written as DNA, the CDR3 is TGTGCCAGCAGTTACTCGGCCGGAGACAGGGGGCTTGGCTACACCTTC. Translation gives CASSYSAGDRGLGYTF.

The chain has TRBV19 and TRBJ2-2; maybe TRBD1 (5 bases). The CDR3 sequence is 15 residues long. Germline V gene data show CDR1 as LNHDA and CDR2 as SQIVND (reference sequence). Trimming cost V 5 bases and J 5 bases, with 15 bases left between them. The chain's CDR3 is CASSPQGYWTGELFF. The CDR3 DNA reads as TGTGCCAGTAGTCCCCAGGGTTATTGGACCGGGGAGCTGTTTTTT.

The CDR3 DNA follows: TGTGCCAGCAGTCCGGCAGGGGCTAGCACAGATACGCAGTATTTT. Its protein product is CASSPAGASTDTQYF. This chain connects TRBV28 to TRBJ2-3; D may be TRBD1 (6 bases). Germline V gene lookup returns CDR1 MDHEN and CDR2 SYDVKM. V was clipped by 5 bases and J by 0 bases, with 12 bases between them. The CDR3 totals 15 residues. Full variable domain (rest looked up from reference TRBV28 and TRBJ2-3): DVKVTQSSRYLVKRTGEKVFLECVQDMDHENMFWYRQDPGLGLRLIYFSYDVKMKEKGDIPEGYSVSREKKERFSLILESASTNQTSMYLCASSPAGASTDTQYFGPGTRLTVL.

The chain uses TRBV29-1 and TRBJ1-1; 7 nucleotides line up with TRBD1. The CDR3 has 16 residues. Germline V gene data show CDR1 as SQVTM and CDR2 as ANQGSEA. J gave up 3 bases and V 6 bases, and 16 bases lay outside the gene matches. The CDR3 is CSVAQTRQGWDTEAFF. The CDR3, as DNA: TGCAGCGTGGCGCAAACTAGACAGGGCTGGGACACTGAAGCTTTCTTT.

The chain couples TRBV21-1 to TRBJ1-2. TRBV21-1 has pseudogene status. CDR3 length: 17 amino acids. The CDR3 DNA reads TGTGCCAGCAGCTCTCGGGTCAGAGATCCTAATAACTATGGCTACACCTTC. Translated, it gives CASSSRVRDPNNYGYTF.

This chain joins TRBV4-3 and TRBJ2-3; 7 bases are shared with TRBD2. The V gene end was trimmed by 0 bases and the J gene end by 7 bases; junction bases not matched to a gene: 10. The CDR3 is 16 amino acids. CDR1 and CDR2 from the germline V gene are LGHNA and YSLEER. This CDR3 reads CASSQERTGGGYTQYF. The CDR3 DNA reads TGCGCCAGCAGCCAAGAACGGACTGGCGGGGGTTATACGCAGTATTTT.

Worth noting for this clone: The identical CDR3 is also encoded by other nucleotide sequences in the sample. V is TRBV5-1 and J is TRBJ2-3; possibly TRBD2 for D (5 bases). Germline V gene lookup returns CDR1 SGHRS and CDR2 YFSETQ. The ends were cut back, 2 bases at V and 0 bases at J, with 10 bases in the middle. The CDR3 totals 15 residues. In DNA form, the CDR3 reads TGCGCCAGCAGCTTTGTCGGGGATAGCACAGATACGCAGTATTTT. Translation: CASSFVGDSTDTQYF.

The chain joins TRBV3-1 (or the pseudogene TRBV3-2) to TRBJ2-1; TRBD2 matches at 9 bases. V was pared by 3 bases and J by 4 bases, with 7 bases of the junction left unmatched. Germline V gene lookup returns CDR1 LGHDT and CDR2 YNNKEL (reference sequence). This CDR3 spans 16 amino acids. CDR3 bases: TGTGCCAGCAGCCATCCCACTAGCGGGTTTTACAATGAGCAGTTCTTC. It encodes CASSHPTSGFYNEQFF.

V and J are TRBV7-8 and TRBJ2-7; 9 positions agree with TRBD1. Germline V gives CDR1 SGHVS, CDR2 FQNEAQ. CDR3 size: 16 residues. Unmatched junction bases numbered 7, after V lost 1 base and J lost 3 bases. The CDR3, as DNA: TGTGCCAGCAGCTTAGGAGCGGGACAGGGTCTCTACGAGCAGTACTTC. Encoded protein: CASSLGAGQGLYEQYF. Full variable domain (outside the CDR3, taken from reference TRBV7-8 and TRBJ2-7): GAGVSQSPRYKVAKRGQDVALRCDPISGHVSLFWYQQALGQGPEFLTYFQNEAQLDKSGLPSDRFFAERPEGSVSTLKIQRTQQEDSAVYLCASSLGAGQGLYEQYFGPGTRLTVT.

This clone was seen only a few times. This rearrangement joins TRBV19 to TRBJ2-7; the match to TRBD1 covers 7 bases. Germline V gives CDR1 LNHDA, CDR2 SQIVND (reference sequence). V shed 2 bases, J shed 2 bases, and the junction held 3 bases outside the gene matches. The CDR3 spans 14 residues. DNA of the CDR3: TGTGCCAGTAGTATAACAGGGGCTACCTACGAGCAGTACTTC. This codes for CASSITGATYEQYF.

The CDR3 region has the DNA TGCAGCGTTGAGGCAGGGTGGAATGAGCAGTTCTTC. This gives the protein CSVEAGWNEQFF. V and J are TRBV29-1 and TRBJ2-1, with D possibly matching TRBD1 (5 bases). The CDR3 runs to 12 residues. The germline CDR1 and CDR2 sequences are SQVTM and ANQGSEA. V dropped 3 bases and J dropped 7 bases, with 10 bases sitting between them.

The gene calls are TRBV5-1 and TRBJ2-2, with 10 bases matching TRBD2. This CDR3 is built from 15 residues. Per the germline V gene, CDR1 is SGHRS and CDR2 is YFSETQ. The trim removed 4 bases at V and 6 bases at J, leaving 6 bases unmatched. In DNA form, the CDR3 reads TGCGCCAGCAGCCCGAGCGGGAGGGCCGCCGGGGAGCTGTTTTTT. As protein: CASSPSGRAAGELFF.

The chain uses TRBV21-1 and TRBJ1-1. TRBV21-1 is a listed pseudogene. The CDR3 has 12 amino acids. The DNA for the CDR3 is TGTGCCAGCAGTCCTGGGGGGGGAGAGGCTTTCTTT. Translating it yields CASSPGGGEAFF.

A single count supports this clone. V usage is TRBV4-2 and J usage is TRBJ2-7; D is perhaps TRBD2 (5 bases). Trimming removed 0 bases from V and 4 bases from J, with 7 bases in between. CDR1 is LGHNA, CDR2 YNFKEQ, per germline. The CDR3 is 13 amino acids. The CDR3 is CASSQELAYEQYF. CDR3 coding DNA: TGTGCCAGCAGCCAAGAGCTAGCATACGAGCAGTACTTC.

The V call is TRBV9, the J call TRBJ1-2; D may be TRBD1 (6 bases). CDR3 length: 15 amino acids. Trimming took off 0 bases at V and 4 bases at J, with 13 bases between the two ends. Germline-derived CDR1 and CDR2 are SGDLS and YYNGEE. In DNA, the CDR3 is TGTGCCAGCAGCGTAGTCGGGACAAGCTTCTATGGCTACACCTTC. It is translated as CASSVVGTSFYGYTF.